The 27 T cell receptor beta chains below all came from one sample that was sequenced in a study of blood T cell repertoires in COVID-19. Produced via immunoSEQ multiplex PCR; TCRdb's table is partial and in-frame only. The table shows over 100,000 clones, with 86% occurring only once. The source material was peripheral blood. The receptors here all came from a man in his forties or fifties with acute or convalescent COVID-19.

The CDR3 DNA reads as TGTGCCAGCAGCCAGGGACTAGCTGGGGATACGCAGTATTTT. This translates into CASSQGLAGDTQYF. The chain recombines TRBV7-2 with TRBJ2-3; 9 bases agree with TRBD2. The CDR3 sequence is 14 residues long. Looked up from germline, CDR1 is SGHTA and CDR2 is FQGNSA. Losses at the gene ends were 5 bases for V and 6 bases for J; bases not matched to a gene: 6.

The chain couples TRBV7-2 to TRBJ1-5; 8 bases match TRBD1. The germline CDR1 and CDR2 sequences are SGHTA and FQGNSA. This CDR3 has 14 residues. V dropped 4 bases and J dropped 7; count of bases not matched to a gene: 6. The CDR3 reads CASSSGQGTQPQHF. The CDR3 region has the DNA TGTGCCAGCAGCTCCGGACAGGGAACGCAGCCCCAGCATTTT.

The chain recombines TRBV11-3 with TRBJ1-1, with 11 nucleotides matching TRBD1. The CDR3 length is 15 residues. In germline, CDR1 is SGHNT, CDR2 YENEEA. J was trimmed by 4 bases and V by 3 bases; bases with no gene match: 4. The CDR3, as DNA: TGTGCCAGCAGCTTTGACGGGACAGGGGGCACTGAAGCTTTCTTT. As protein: CASSFDGTGGTEAFF.

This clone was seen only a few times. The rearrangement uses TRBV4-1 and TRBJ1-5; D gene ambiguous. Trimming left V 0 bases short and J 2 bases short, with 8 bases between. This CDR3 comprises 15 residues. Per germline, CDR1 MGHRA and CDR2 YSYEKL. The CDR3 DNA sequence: TGCGCCAGCAGCCAAGATGCGGTAGGCAATCAGCCCCAGCATTTT. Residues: CASSQDAVGNQPQHF.

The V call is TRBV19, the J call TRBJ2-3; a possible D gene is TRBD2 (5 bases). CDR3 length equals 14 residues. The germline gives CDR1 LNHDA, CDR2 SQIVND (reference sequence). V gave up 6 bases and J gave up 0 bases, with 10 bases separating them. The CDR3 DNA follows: TGTGCCAGTAGGCGGGCCTTGAGCACAGATACGCAGTATTTT. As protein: CASRRALSTDTQYF.

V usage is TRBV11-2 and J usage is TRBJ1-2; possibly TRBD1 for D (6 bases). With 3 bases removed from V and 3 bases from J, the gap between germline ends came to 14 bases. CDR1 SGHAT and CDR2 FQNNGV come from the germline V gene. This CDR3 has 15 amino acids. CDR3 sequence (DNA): TGTGCCAGCAGCTTCCAGGGGACCGTCGACTATGGCTACACCTTC. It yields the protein CASSFQGTVDYGYTF.

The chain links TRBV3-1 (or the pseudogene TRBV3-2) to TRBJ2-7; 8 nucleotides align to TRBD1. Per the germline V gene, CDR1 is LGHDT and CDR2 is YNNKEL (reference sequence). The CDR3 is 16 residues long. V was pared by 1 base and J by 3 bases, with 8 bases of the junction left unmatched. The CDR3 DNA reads TGTGCCAGCAGCCAAGGAACAGGGGGTGTCAACTACGAGCAGTACTTC. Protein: CASSQGTGGVNYEQYF.

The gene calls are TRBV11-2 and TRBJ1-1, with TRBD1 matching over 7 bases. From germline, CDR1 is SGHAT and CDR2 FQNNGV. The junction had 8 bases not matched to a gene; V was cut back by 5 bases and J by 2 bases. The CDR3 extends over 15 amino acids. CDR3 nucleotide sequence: TGTGCCAGCAGCCCTGGGACAGATCCTAACACTGAAGCTTTCTTT. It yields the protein CASSPGTDPNTEAFF.

CDR3 coding DNA: TGTGCCAGCAGCCCCTGGACTGCAAACAATGAGCAGTTCTTC. As protein: CASSPWTANNEQFF. This sequence joins TRBV7-9 and TRBJ2-1, with D possibly matching TRBD2 (5 bases). V was pared by 5 bases and J by 5 bases, with 13 bases between. Germline loops: CDR1 SEHNR, CDR2 FQNEAQ (reference sequence). The CDR3 covers 14 residues.

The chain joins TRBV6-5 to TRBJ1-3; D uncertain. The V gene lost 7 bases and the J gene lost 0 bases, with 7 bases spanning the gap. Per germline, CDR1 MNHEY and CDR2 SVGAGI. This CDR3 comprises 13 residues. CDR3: CASIVGSGNTIYF. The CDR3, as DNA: TGTGCCAGCATCGTCGGCTCTGGAAACACCATATATTTT.

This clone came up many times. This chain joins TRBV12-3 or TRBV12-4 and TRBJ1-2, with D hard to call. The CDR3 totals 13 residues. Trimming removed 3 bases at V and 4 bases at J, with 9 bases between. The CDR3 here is CASSLAAGYGYTF. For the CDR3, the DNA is TGTGCCAGCAGTTTGGCTGCTGGCTATGGCTACACCTTC.

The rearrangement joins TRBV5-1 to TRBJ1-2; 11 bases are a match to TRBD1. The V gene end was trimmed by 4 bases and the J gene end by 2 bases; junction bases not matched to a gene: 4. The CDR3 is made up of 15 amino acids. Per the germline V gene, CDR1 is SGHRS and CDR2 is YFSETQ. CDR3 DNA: TGCGCCAGCAGCCCAGGACAGGGGGCGAACTATGGCTACACCTTC. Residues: CASSPGQGANYGYTF.

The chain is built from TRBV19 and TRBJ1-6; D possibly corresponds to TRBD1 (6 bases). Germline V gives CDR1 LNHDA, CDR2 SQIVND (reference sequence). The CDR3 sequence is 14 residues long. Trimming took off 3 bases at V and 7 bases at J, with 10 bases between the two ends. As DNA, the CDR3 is TGTGCCAGTAGTATTACAGGGTCCAATTCACCCCTCCACTTT. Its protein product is CASSITGSNSPLHF. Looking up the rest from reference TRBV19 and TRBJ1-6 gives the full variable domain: DGGITQSPKYLFRKEGQNVTLSCEQNLNHDAMYWYRQDPGQGLRLIYYSQIVNDFQKGDIAEGYSVSREKKESFPLTVTSAQKNPTAFYLCASSITGSNSPLHFGNGTRLTVT.

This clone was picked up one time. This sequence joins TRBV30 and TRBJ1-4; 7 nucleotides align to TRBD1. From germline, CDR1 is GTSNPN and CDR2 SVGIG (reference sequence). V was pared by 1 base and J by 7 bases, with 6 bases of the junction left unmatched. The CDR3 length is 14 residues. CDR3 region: CAWSEEGAGEKLFF. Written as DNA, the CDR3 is TGTGCCTGGAGTGAGGAGGGGGCAGGTGAAAAACTGTTTTTT.

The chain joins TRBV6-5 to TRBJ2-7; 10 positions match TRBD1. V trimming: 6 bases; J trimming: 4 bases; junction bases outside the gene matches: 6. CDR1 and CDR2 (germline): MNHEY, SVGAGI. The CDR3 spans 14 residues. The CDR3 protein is CASSPTGGQYEQYF. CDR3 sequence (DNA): TGTGCCAGCAGCCCGACAGGGGGCCAATACGAGCAGTACTTC.

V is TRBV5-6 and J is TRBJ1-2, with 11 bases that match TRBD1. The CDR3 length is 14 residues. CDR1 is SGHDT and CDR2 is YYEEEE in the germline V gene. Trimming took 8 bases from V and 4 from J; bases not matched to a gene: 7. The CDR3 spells CASGPGTGGYGYTF. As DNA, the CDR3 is TGTGCCAGTGGACCCGGGACAGGGGGCTATGGCTACACCTTC.

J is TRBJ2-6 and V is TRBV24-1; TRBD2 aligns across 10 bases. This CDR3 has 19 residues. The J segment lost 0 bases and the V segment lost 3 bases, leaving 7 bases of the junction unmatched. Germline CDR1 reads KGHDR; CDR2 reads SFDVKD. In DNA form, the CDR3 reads TGTGCCACCAGTGATCCCAGCGGGAGGGGAAGCTCTGGGGCCAACGTCCTGACTTTC. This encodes CATSDPSGRGSSGANVLTF.

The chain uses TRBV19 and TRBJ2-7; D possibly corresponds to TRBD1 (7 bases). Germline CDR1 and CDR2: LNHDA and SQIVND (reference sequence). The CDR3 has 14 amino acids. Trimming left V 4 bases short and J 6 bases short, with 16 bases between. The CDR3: CASSNQGGTFEQYF. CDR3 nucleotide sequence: TGTGCCAGTAGTAATCAGGGGGGAACGTTCGAGCAGTACTTC.

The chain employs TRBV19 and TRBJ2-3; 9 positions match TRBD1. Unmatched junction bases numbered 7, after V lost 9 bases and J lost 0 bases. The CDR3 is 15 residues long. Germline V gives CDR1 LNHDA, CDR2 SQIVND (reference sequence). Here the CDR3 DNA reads TGTGCCAGCAGCGGACAGGGGCTAAGCACAGATACGCAGTATTTT. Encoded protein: CASSGQGLSTDTQYF.

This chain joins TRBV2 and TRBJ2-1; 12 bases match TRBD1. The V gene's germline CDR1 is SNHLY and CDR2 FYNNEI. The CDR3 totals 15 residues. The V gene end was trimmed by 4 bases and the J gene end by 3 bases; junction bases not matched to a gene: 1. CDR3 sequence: CASSGDRGLYNEQFF. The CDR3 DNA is TGTGCCAGCAGTGGGGACAGGGGGCTCTACAATGAGCAGTTCTTC. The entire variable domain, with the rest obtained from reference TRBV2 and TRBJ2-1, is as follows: EPEVTQTPSHQVTQMGQEVILRCVPISNHLYFYWYRQILGQKVEFLVSFYNNEISEKSEIFDDQFSVERPDGSNFTLKIRSTKLEDSAMYFCASSGDRGLYNEQFFGPGTRLTVL.

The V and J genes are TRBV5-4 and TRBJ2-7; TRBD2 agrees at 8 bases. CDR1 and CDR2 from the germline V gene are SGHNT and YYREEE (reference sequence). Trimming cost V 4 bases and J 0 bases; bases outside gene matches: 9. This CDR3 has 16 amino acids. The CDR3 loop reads CASSPLAGQSSYEQYF. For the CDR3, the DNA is TGTGCCAGCAGCCCCTTAGCGGGGCAAAGCTCCTACGAGCAGTACTTC.

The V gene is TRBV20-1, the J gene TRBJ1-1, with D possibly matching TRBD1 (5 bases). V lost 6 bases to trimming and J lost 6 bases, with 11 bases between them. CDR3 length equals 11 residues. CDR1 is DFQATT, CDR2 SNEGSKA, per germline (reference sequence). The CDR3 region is CSAIRVPEAFF. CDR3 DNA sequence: TGCAGTGCGATCAGGGTTCCTGAAGCTTTCTTT.

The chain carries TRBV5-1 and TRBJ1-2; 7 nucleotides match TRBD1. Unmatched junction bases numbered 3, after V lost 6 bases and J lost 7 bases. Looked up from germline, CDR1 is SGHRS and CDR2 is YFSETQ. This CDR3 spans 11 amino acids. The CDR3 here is CASKQGSGYTF. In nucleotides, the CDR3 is TGCGCCAGCAAACAGGGGAGTGGCTACACCTTC.

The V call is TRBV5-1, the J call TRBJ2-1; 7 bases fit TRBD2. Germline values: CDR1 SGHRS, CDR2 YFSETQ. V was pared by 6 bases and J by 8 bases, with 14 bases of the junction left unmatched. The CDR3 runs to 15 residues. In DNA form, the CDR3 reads TGCGCCAGCAACAAACCGGGGGGAGTAAGTGATGAGCAGTTCTTC. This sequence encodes CASNKPGGVSDEQFF.

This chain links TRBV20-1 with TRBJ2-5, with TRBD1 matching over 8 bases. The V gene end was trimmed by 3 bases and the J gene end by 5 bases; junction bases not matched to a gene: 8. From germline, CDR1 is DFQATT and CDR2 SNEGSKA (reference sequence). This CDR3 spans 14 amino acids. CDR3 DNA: TGCAGTGCTAGTACCCAGGGGGCAGGGGAGACCCAGTACTTC. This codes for CSASTQGAGETQYF.

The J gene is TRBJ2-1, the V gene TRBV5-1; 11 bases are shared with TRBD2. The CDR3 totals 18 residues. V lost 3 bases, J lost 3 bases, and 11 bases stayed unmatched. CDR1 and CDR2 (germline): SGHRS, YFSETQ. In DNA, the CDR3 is TGCGCCAGCAGCTCAATAATAGGGACTAGCGGAAACTACAATGAGCAGTTCTTC. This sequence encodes CASSSIIGTSGNYNEQFF.

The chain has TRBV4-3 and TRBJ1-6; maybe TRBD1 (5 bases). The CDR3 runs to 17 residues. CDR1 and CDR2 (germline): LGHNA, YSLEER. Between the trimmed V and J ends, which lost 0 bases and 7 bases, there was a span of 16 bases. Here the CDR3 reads CASSQDTGTSSNSPLHF. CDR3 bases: TGCGCCAGCAGCCAAGACACAGGAACATCCTCGAATTCACCCCTCCACTTT.